This T cell receptor beta chain derives from a study of T cell responses to AZD1222 COVID-19 vaccine. This CDR3 region has 14 residues. In germline, CDR1 is MDHEN, CDR2 SYDVKM. V was shortened by 5 bases and J by 5 bases, with 16 bases between the two germline ends. Clones were read by immunoSEQ multiplex PCR, and TCRdb kept only the in-frame ones, dropping some. The sample contains around 210,000 clones, about 95% of which appear only once. The TCR originated in an adult who received the MenACWY meningococcal vaccine as a control. The chain combines TRBV28 with TRBJ2-7; perhaps TRBD2 as D (6 bases). Here the sequenced sample was peripheral blood, taken 28 days after the second dose of the MenACWY control vaccine. CDR3 nucleotides: TGTGCCAGCAGTCCCCCGGGAGTTCGGGACGAGCAGTACTTC. Translation: CASSPPGVRDEQYF.